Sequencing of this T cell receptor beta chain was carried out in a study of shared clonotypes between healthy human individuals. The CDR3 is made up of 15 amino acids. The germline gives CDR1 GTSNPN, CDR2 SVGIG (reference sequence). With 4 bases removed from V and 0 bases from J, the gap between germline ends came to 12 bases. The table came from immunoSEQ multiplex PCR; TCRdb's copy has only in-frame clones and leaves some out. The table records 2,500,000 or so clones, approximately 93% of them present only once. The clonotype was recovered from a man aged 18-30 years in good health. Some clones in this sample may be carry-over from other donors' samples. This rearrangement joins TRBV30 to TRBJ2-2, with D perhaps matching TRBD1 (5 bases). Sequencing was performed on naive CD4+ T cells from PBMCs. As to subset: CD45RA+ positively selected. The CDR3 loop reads CAWNSGSSNTGELFF. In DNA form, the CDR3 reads TGTGCCTGGAACTCAGGGTCTTCGAACACCGGGGAGCTGTTTTTT.